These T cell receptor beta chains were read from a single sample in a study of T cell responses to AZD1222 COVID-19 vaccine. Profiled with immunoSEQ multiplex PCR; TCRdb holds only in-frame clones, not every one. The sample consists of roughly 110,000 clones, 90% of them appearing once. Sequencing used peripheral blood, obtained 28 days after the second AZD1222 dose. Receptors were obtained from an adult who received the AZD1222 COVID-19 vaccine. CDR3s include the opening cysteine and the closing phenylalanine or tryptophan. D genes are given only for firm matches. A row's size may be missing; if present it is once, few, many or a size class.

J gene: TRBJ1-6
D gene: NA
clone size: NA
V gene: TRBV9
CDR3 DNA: TGTGCCAGTATGGGGGACGCAGCTGGGAATTCACCCCTCCACTTT
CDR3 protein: CASMGDAAGNSPLHF

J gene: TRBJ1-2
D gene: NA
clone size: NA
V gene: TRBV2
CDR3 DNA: TGTGCCAGCTCTCCCGGGGGCAAAGTCTATGGCTACACCTTC
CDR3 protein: CASSPGGKVYGYTF

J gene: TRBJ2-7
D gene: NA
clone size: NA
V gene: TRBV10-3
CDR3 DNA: TGTGCCATCAGCTCGGACAGCTACGAGCAGTACTTC
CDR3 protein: CAISSDSYEQYF

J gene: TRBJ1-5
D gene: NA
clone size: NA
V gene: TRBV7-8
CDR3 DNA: TGTGCCAGCAGCGCGAGAACAGGGCAGCCCCAGCATTTT
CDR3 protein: CASSARTGQPQHF

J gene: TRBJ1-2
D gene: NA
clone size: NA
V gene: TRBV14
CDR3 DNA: TGTGCCAGCAGCCAGGGTGGGTCAGGCTACACCTTC
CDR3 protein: CASSQGGSGYTF

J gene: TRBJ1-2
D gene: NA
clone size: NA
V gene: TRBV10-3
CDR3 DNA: TGTGCCATCAGCGCAACGGGGGGGCTTAACTATGGCTACACCTTC
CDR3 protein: CAISATGGLNYGYTF

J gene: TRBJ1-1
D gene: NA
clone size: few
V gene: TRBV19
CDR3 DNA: TGTGCCAGTAGTAAGGACCCGACCACTGAAGCTTTCTTT
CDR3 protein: CASSKDPTTEAFF

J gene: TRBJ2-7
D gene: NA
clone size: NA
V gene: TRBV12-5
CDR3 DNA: TGTGCTAGTGGTTTAGGTGGGGCCTACGAGCAGTACTTC
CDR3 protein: CASGLGGAYEQYF

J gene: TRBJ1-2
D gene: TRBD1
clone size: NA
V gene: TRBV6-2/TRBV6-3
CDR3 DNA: TGTGCCAGCAGCTTAACCGGGACAGGGGTCGGCTACACCTTC
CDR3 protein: CASSLTGTGVGYTF

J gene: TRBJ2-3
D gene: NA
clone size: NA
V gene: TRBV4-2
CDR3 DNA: TGTGCCAGCAGCCAAGGTTTGACAGATACGCAGTATTTT
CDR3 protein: CASSQGLTDTQYF

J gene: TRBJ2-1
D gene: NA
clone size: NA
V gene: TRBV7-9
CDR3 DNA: TGTGCCAGCAGCCCCAACAGGGTAGGGAATGAGCAGTTCTTC
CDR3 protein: CASSPNRVGNEQFF

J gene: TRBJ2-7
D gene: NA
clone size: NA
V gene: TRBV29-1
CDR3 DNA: TGCAGCGTTGAAGTTGCAGCCTACGAGCAGTACTTC
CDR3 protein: CSVEVAAYEQYF

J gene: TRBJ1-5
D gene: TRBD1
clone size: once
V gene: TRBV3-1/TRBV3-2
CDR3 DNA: TGTGCCAGCAGCCACGGGGACAGGGGGCCGAATCAGCCCCAGCATTTT
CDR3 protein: CASSHGDRGPNQPQHF

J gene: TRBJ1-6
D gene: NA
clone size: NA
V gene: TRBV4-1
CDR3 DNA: TGCGCCAGCAGCCAAGATTCAGGACGAGCCGATTTTTCACCCCTCCACTTT
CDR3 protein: CASSQDSGRADFSPLHF

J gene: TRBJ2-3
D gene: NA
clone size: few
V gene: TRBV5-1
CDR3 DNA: TGCGCCAGCAGCTTGAGGAGGGCCACAGATACGCAGTATTTT
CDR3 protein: CASSLRRATDTQYF

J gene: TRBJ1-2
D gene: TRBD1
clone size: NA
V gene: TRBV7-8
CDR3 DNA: TGTGCCAGCAGCCGGACAGGCGGCTACACCTTC
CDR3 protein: CASSRTGGYTF

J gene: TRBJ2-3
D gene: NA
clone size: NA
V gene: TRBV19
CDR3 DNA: TGTGCCAGTAGTATAAGAACGGGTGGGGTCAGAACTCCCTCTCGCACAGATACGCAGTATTTT
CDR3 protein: CASSIRTGGVRTPSRTDTQYF

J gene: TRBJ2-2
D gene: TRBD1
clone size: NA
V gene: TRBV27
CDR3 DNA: TGTGCCAGCAGTTTGGCAGGGGGTAGGGTCGGGGAGCTGTTTTTT
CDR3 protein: CASSLAGGRVGELFF

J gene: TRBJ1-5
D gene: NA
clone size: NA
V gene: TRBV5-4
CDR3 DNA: TGTGCCAGCAGCTTGGCTGGACGCGATCAGCCCCAGCATTTT
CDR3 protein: CASSLAGRDQPQHF

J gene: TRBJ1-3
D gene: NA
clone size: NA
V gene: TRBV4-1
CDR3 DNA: TGCGCCAGCAGCCCGGGACCCCAATCGGGAGGAAACACCATATATTTT
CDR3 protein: CASSPGPQSGGNTIYF

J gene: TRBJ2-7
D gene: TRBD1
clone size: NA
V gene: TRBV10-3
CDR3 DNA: TGTGCCAACTCACCGGGACAGGGGATATACGAGCAGTACTTC
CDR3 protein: CANSPGQGIYEQYF

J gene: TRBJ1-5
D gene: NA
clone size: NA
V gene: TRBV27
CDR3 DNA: TGTGCCAGCAGTCTCACTCGACAGCAGCCCCAGCATTTT
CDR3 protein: CASSLTRQQPQHF

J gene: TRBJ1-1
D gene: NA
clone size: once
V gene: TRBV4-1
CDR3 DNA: TGCGCTCACAGTGAAGCTTTCTTT
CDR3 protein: CAHSEAFF

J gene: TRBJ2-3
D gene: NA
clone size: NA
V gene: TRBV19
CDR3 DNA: TGTGCCAGCTCGGCTGAGGGGGGGAATACGCAGTATTTT
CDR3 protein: CASSAEGGNTQYF

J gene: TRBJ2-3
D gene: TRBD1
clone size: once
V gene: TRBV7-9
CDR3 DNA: TGTGCCAGCAGCTTATGGTCGACAGGGGGGAGCACAGATACGCAGTATTTT
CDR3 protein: CASSLWSTGGSTDTQYF

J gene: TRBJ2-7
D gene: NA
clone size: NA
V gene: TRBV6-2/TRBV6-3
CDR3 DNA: TGTGCCAGCAGTGTGGGGGGTTCCTACGAGCAGTACTTC
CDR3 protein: CASSVGGSYEQYF

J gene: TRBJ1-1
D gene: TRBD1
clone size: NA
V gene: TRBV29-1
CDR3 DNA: TGCAGCGTTGCTCAGGGGGCGGGCACTGAAGCTTTCTTT
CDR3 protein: CSVAQGAGTEAFF

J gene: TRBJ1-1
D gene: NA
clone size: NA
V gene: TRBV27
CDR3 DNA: TGTGCCAGCAGCTTTCCGGGAGGCACTGAAGCTTTCTTT
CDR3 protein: CASSFPGGTEAFF

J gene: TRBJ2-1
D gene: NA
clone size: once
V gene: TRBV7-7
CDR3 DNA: TGTGCTAGCAGCTTCCAGGGAAGAGGTGAGCAGTTCTTC
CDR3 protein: CASSFQGRGEQFF

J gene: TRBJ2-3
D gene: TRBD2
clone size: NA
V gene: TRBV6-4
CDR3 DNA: TGTGCCAGCAGTGACACTAGCGGGGGGGCAGATACGCAGTATTTT
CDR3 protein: CASSDTSGGADTQYF

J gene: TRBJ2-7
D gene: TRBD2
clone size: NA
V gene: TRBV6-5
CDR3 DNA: TGTGCCAGCACTTCGGGGGGGAGCTCCTACGAGCAGTACTTC
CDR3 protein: CASTSGGSSYEQYF

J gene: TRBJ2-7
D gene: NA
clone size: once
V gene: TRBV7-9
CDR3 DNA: TGTGCCAGCAGCTCCCCATCCTCCTACGAGCAGTACTTC
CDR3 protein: CASSSPSSYEQYF

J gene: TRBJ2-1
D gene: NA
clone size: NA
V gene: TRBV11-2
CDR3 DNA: TGTGCCAGCAGCTTAGAGGGGGCCTCCTACAATGAGCAGTTCTTC
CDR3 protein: CASSLEGASYNEQFF

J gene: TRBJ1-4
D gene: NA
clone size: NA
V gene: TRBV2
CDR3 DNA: TGTGCCAGAAGACAGGCAACTAATGAAAAACTGTTTTTT
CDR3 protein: CARRQATNEKLFF

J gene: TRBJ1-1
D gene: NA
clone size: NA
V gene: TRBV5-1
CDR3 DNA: TGCGCCAGCAGCCCTCGACAGAACGGTATGAACACTGAAGCTTTCTTT
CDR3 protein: CASSPRQNGMNTEAFF

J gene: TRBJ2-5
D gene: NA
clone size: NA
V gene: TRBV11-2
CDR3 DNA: TGTGCCAGCAGCTTACGGGGAATGCAAGAGACCCAGTACTTC
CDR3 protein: CASSLRGMQETQYF

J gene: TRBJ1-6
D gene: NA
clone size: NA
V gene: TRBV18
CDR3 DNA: TGTGCCAGCTCACGTTCTTCCCAACTGGATAATTCACCCCTCCACTTT
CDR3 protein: CASSRSSQLDNSPLHF

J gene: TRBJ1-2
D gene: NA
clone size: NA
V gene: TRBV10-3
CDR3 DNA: TGTGCCATCCTCCCCGACGGGGCCAGCGGTGGCTACACCTTC
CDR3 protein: CAILPDGASGGYTF

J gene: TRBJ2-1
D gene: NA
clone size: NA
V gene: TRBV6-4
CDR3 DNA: TGTGCCAGCAGTCAACTTGGGGTCGGCAATGAGCAGTTCTTC
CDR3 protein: CASSQLGVGNEQFF

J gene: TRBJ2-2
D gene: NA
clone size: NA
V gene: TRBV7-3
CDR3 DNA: TGTGCCAGCAGCTTACCGGCCACCCAGGGGCGCCCCGGGGAGCTGTTTTTT
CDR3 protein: CASSLPATQGRPGELFF

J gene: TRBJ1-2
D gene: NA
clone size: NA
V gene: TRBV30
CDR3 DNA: TGTGCCTGGAGTGAGGGTAGAGGACTAAACTATGGCTACACCTTC
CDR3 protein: CAWSEGRGLNYGYTF

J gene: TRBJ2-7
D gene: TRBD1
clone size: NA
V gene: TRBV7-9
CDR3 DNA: TGTGCCAGCAGCTTACAACCGGGACAGGTATCCAGATTGTCCTACGAGCAGTACTTC
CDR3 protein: CASSLQPGQVSRLSYEQYF

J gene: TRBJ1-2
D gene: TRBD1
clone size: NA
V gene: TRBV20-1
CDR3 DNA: TGCAGTGCTAGTCCAGGGGGAGTCGGCTACACCTTC
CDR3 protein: CSASPGGVGYTF

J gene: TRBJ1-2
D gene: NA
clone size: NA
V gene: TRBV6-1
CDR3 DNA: TGTGCCAGCAGTGAAGAAGAGGGTTTCGGAAGCTACACCTTC
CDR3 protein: CASSEEEGFGSYTF

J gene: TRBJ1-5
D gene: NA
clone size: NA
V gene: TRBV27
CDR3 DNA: TGTGCCAGCAGTCGGGGCCCGGGGAGCAATCAGCCCCAGCATTTT
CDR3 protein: CASSRGPGSNQPQHF

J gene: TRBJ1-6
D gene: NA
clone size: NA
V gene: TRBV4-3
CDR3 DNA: TGCGCCAGCAGCCAAGGGGTTTATAATTCACCCCTCCACTTT
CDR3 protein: CASSQGVYNSPLHF

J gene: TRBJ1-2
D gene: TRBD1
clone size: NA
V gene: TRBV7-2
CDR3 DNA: TGTGCCAGCAGCACACAGGGGGCCCAAATAGGCTATGGCTACACCTTC
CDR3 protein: CASSTQGAQIGYGYTF

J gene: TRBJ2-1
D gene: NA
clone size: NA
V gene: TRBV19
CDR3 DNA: TGTGCTGCCCGCGGGGACGGTCTCTACAATGAGCAGTTCTTC
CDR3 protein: CAARGDGLYNEQFF